This T cell receptor beta chain derives from a study of T cell clonality in common variable immunodeficiency. This CDR3 has 18 residues. V was pared by 4 bases and J by 0 bases, with 9 bases of the junction left unmatched. CDR1 KGHSH and CDR2 LQKENI come from the germline V gene. Notes on the study in general: Compared with controls, CVID subjects had fewer shared TCRbeta clones. What drives increased CVID clonality needs T cell subpopulation sequencing. Fewer deletions and N-nucleotide insertions were reportedly seen in common variable immunodeficiency TCR beta sequences.

This table comes from immunoSEQ multiplex PCR, and its TCRdb copy is limited to in-frame clones, with some not included. The sample counts about 34,000 clones, none seen once; the ten largest own around 27%. In its sample, this clone was seen a few times. Its antigen is not identified. The missing CDR3 end, 3 residues past where the read stops, is filled in from the germline J gene. The rearrangement uses TRBV18 and TRBJ1-3, with 10 bases fitting TRBD1. This clonotype originated in a human donor with common variable immunodeficiency. The sample comprised peripheral blood mononuclear cells. The part of the CDR3 DNA that was read is TGTGCCAGCTCACTACTCGGGACAGGGGTTAACTCTGGAAACACC. Amino acids: CASSLLGTGVNSGNT. The entire CDR3 sequence reads CASSLLGTGVNSGNTIYF.